These 9 T cell receptor beta chains were sequenced from one sample in a study of cytomegalovirus exposure and HLA in healthy donors. A multiplex PCR was run with 60 Vbeta primers and 13 Jbeta primers. The data were produced by immunoSEQ multiplex PCR, yet TCRdb's version contains in-frame clones alone and is incomplete. The sample lists more than 95,000 clones, roughly three quarters occurring once. The sample consisted of PBMCs. The receptors were gathered from a man between 40 and 49 years old in good health and CMV-seronegative.

The V and J genes are TRBV9 and TRBJ2-1; 7 bases are shared with TRBD2. CDR1 is SGDLS, CDR2 YYNGEE, per germline. With 3 bases clipped from V and 8 bases from J, the junction kept 17 bases outside the gene matches. The CDR3 runs 17 residues. CDR3 DNA: TGTGCCAGCAGCGGCCGAGACCGGGGGGTCATTTTCGATGAGCAGTTCTTC. This sequence encodes CASSGRDRGVIFDEQFF.

The gene calls are TRBV29-1 and TRBJ2-7; D perhaps matches TRBD2 (5 bases). This CDR3 is 14 amino acids long. Germline V gene sequence: CDR1 SQVTM, CDR2 ANQGSEA. The V and J ends lost 4 bases and 0 bases respectively, with 13 bases between them. In DNA, the CDR3 is TGCAGCGTTGTCGGATCCCGGGGCTCCTACGAGCAGTACTTC. It is translated as CSVVGSRGSYEQYF.

A few counts support this clone. The chain is built from TRBV11-2 and TRBJ2-7; 9 bases match TRBD2. CDR3 length: 15 amino acids. CDR1 is SGHAT and CDR2 is FQNNGV in the germline V gene. Trimming cost V 4 bases and J 2 bases; bases outside gene matches: 6. CDR3 residues: CASSSERGATYEQYF. The DNA for the CDR3 is TGTGCCAGCAGCTCGGAGCGGGGGGCGACCTACGAGCAGTACTTC.

This clone was seen more than once but under ten times. The rearrangement joins TRBV5-1 to TRBJ1-1; D not resolved. Germline V gene lookup returns CDR1 SGHRS and CDR2 YFSETQ. With 2 bases removed from V and 3 bases from J, the gap between germline ends came to 14 bases. The CDR3 runs to 15 residues. CDR3 sequence: CASSFGGLRDTEAFF. The CDR3 DNA reads as TGCGCCAGCAGCTTCGGCGGATTGAGGGACACTGAAGCTTTCTTT.

The chain has TRBV5-1 and TRBJ2-2; TRBD1 matches at 11 bases. Germline CDR1 reads SGHRS; CDR2 reads YFSETQ. The CDR3 sequence is 20 residues long. The J segment lost 2 bases and the V segment lost 2 bases, leaving 14 bases of the junction unmatched. The CDR3 loop is CASSLLIRTGGEYNTGELFF. CDR3 sequence (DNA): TGCGCCAGCAGCTTATTAATCCGGACAGGGGGCGAATACAACACCGGGGAGCTGTTTTTT.

The rearrangement uses TRBV27 and TRBJ1-2, with 9 bases fitting TRBD1. The CDR3 is 15 residues long. Germline CDR1 reads MNHEY; CDR2 reads SMNVEV (reference sequence). Unmatched junction bases numbered 3, after V lost 0 bases and J lost 4 bases. CDR3 nucleotides: TGTGCCAGCAGTTTATCAACAGGGGGCGGCTATGGCTACACCTTC. Its protein is CASSLSTGGGYGYTF.

DNA for the CDR3: TGTGCCAGCAGCTTACGGACAGGGAGTACTGAAGCTTTCTTT. Translated: CASSLRTGSTEAFF. The genes are TRBV5-6 and TRBJ1-1; TRBD1 matches at 8 bases. CDR3 size: 14 residues. The V segment lost 2 bases and the J segment 5 bases; nucleotides outside the gene matches: 5. Germline loops: CDR1 SGHDT, CDR2 YYEEEE.

The chain combines TRBV19 with TRBJ2-7, with a tentative D call TRBD2 (7 bases). Trimming took off 5 bases at V and 5 bases at J, with 16 bases between the two ends. This CDR3 is 14 amino acids long. The V gene's germline CDR1 is LNHDA and CDR2 SQIVND (reference sequence). In DNA, the CDR3 is TGTGCCAGTAGTTCAAGAGGGGGGGCGGACGAGCAGTACTTC. Encoded protein: CASSSRGGADEQYF.

The chain recombines TRBV5-5 with TRBJ1-1; possible D gene TRBD1, 6 bases. Trimming took off 0 bases at V and 1 base at J, with 7 bases between the two ends. Germline assignment: CDR1 SGHKS and CDR2 YYEKEE (reference sequence). The CDR3 covers 14 residues. CDR3 sequence reads: CASSLDRENTEAFF. The CDR3, as DNA: TGTGCCAGCAGCTTGGACAGGGAGAACACTGAAGCTTTCTTT.